These T cell receptor beta chains were read from a single sample in a study of technical replicates of blood from a few donors. Profiling relied on immunoSEQ multiplex PCR, and the TCRdb table lists in-frame clones only, not all of them. The sample includes tens of thousands of clones, 90% to 95% of them seen just once. The sequenced sample consisted of T cells isolated from PBMCs. The receptors originated from a human donor in good health. Each CDR3 is given with its conserved first and last residue. D genes are given only for firm matches. Rows may omit the clone size; those that give it use once, few, many or a size class.

v_call: TRBV18
d_call: TRBD2
j_call: TRBJ2-1
clone_size: once
cdr3_aa: CASSPTSGRAYNEQFF
cdr3_nt: TGTGCCAGCTCACCAACTAGTGGGAGGGCGTACAATGAGCAGTTCTTC

v_call: TRBV19
d_call: TRBD1
j_call: TRBJ1-2
clone_size: .
cdr3_aa: CASSAWAGGDYGYTF
cdr3_nt: TGTGCCAGTAGCGCTTGGGCAGGGGGCGACTATGGCTACACCTTC

v_call: TRBV11-2
d_call: TRBD2
j_call: TRBJ2-7
clone_size: .
cdr3_aa: CASSLGGGYEQYF
cdr3_nt: TGTGCCAGCAGCTTGGGGGGGGGATACGAGCAGTACTTC

v_call: TRBV6-5
d_call: TRBD1
j_call: TRBJ1-3
clone_size: .
cdr3_aa: CASSYGTGNSGNTIYF
cdr3_nt: TGTGCCAGCAGTTACGGGACAGGAAACTCTGGAAACACCATATATTTT

v_call: TRBV6-5
d_call: TRBD1
j_call: TRBJ1-1
clone_size: .
cdr3_aa: CASSYGTGPAKAFF
cdr3_nt: TGTGCCAGCAGTTACGGGACAGGTCCGGCTAAAGCTTTCTTT

v_call: TRBV15
d_call: .
j_call: TRBJ1-1
clone_size: .
cdr3_aa: CATSRERSHTEAFF
cdr3_nt: TGTGCCACCAGCAGAGAAAGGAGTCACACTGAAGCTTTCTTT

v_call: TRBV27
d_call: .
j_call: TRBJ1-1
clone_size: .
cdr3_aa: CASSSGTEAFF
cdr3_nt: TGTGCCAGCAGTTCAGGGACTGAAGCTTTCTTT

v_call: TRBV2
d_call: TRBD1
j_call: TRBJ1-3
clone_size: .
cdr3_aa: CASRMEQGPGNTIYF
cdr3_nt: TGTGCCAGCAGAATGGAACAGGGGCCGGGAAACACCATATATTTT

v_call: TRBV9
d_call: .
j_call: TRBJ1-1
clone_size: .
cdr3_aa: CASSVAQSEAFF
cdr3_nt: TGTGCCAGCAGCGTAGCACAGTCTGAAGCTTTCTTT

v_call: TRBV2
d_call: TRBD1
j_call: TRBJ2-2
clone_size: once
cdr3_aa: CASSDLTGGEGTGELFF
cdr3_nt: TGTGCCAGCAGTGACTTGACAGGGGGCGAGGGCACCGGGGAGCTGTTTTTT

v_call: TRBV2
d_call: .
j_call: TRBJ2-3
clone_size: .
cdr3_aa: CASANLQGQGTDTQYF
cdr3_nt: TGTGCCAGCGCCAACCTCCAGGGGCAGGGCACAGATACGCAGTATTTT

v_call: TRBV2
d_call: .
j_call: TRBJ2-3
clone_size: once
cdr3_aa: CASIMEPLSTDTQYF
cdr3_nt: TGTGCCAGCATTATGGAGCCATTAAGCACAGATACGCAGTATTTT

v_call: TRBV7-9
d_call: .
j_call: TRBJ2-1
clone_size: .
cdr3_aa: CASREPGQPRHEQFF
cdr3_nt: TGTGCCAGCAGAGAACCCGGACAGCCTCGGCATGAGCAGTTCTTC

v_call: TRBV18
d_call: TRBD2
j_call: TRBJ2-2
clone_size: .
cdr3_aa: CASSPPSSGTTGELFF
cdr3_nt: TGTGCCAGCTCACCCCCGTCTAGCGGAACCACCGGGGAGCTGTTTTTT

v_call: TRBV7-3
d_call: TRBD1
j_call: TRBJ2-7
clone_size: .
cdr3_aa: CASSLDREQEQYF
cdr3_nt: TGTGCCAGCAGCTTAGACAGGGAACAAGAGCAGTACTTC

v_call: TRBV5-6
d_call: .
j_call: TRBJ2-3
clone_size: .
cdr3_aa: CASSPRLAASTDTQYF
cdr3_nt: TGTGCCAGCAGCCCCCGTTTAGCGGCTAGCACAGATACGCAGTATTTT

v_call: TRBV6-6
d_call: .
j_call: TRBJ1-1
clone_size: once
cdr3_aa: CASSPLRGSGTEAFF
cdr3_nt: TGTGCCAGCAGCCCCCTGCGCGGGTCAGGCACTGAAGCTTTCTTT

v_call: TRBV14
d_call: .
j_call: TRBJ2-2
clone_size: .
cdr3_aa: CASSPAAMPAGELFF
cdr3_nt: TGTGCCAGCAGCCCTGCGGCCATGCCCGCCGGGGAGCTGTTTTTT

v_call: TRBV12-2
d_call: .
j_call: TRBJ2-3
clone_size: .
cdr3_aa: CASRFWVGRFTDTQYF
cdr3_nt: TGTGCAAGTCGCTTTTGGGTCGGGAGGTTCACAGATACGCAGTATTTT

v_call: TRBV28
d_call: TRBD2
j_call: TRBJ2-1
clone_size: .
cdr3_aa: CASSLAGGPDEQFF
cdr3_nt: TGTGCCAGCAGTTTAGCGGGAGGGCCTGATGAGCAGTTCTTC

v_call: TRBV6-5
d_call: TRBD1
j_call: TRBJ1-6
clone_size: .
cdr3_aa: CASSYQGAGSPLHF
cdr3_nt: TGTGCCAGCAGTTACCAGGGGGCTGGTTCACCCCTCCACTTT

v_call: TRBV13
d_call: TRBD2
j_call: TRBJ2-5
clone_size: .
cdr3_aa: CASSYSFGGGQETQYF
cdr3_nt: TGTGCCAGCAGCTACTCCTTTGGGGGGGGGCAAGAGACCCAGTACTTC

v_call: TRBV6-5
d_call: .
j_call: TRBJ1-1
clone_size: .
cdr3_aa: CASIAPAGTEAFF
cdr3_nt: TGTGCCAGCATCGCCCCGGCGGGCACTGAAGCTTTCTTT

v_call: TRBV7-2
d_call: TRBD2
j_call: TRBJ2-1
clone_size: .
cdr3_aa: CASTDPGTSGRGSYNEQFF
cdr3_nt: TGTGCCAGCACCGATCCCGGGACTAGCGGGAGAGGGTCCTACAATGAGCAGTTCTTC

v_call: TRBV19
d_call: .
j_call: TRBJ2-2
clone_size: .
cdr3_aa: CASSIGYNTGELFF
cdr3_nt: TGTGCCAGTAGTATAGGCTACAACACCGGGGAGCTGTTTTTT

v_call: TRBV6-4
d_call: .
j_call: TRBJ2-3
clone_size: .
cdr3_aa: CASSESGDTDTQYF
cdr3_nt: TGTGCCAGCAGTGAATCGGGGGACACAGATACGCAGTATTTT

v_call: TRBV5-1
d_call: TRBD1
j_call: TRBJ2-1
clone_size: .
cdr3_aa: CASSLPPPRGREYNEQFF
cdr3_nt: TGCGCCAGCAGCTTGCCCCCACCCAGGGGGCGCGAGTACAATGAGCAGTTCTTC

v_call: TRBV14
d_call: .
j_call: TRBJ2-7
clone_size: .
cdr3_aa: CASSPGGSISYEQYF
cdr3_nt: TGTGCCAGCAGCCCCGGAGGTTCAATCTCCTACGAGCAGTACTTC

v_call: TRBV2
d_call: .
j_call: TRBJ1-4
clone_size: few
cdr3_aa: CASSEAETATNEKLFF
cdr3_nt: TGTGCCAGCAGTGAAGCCGAGACAGCAACTAATGAAAAACTGTTTTTT

v_call: TRBV7-9
d_call: TRBD1
j_call: TRBJ1-2
clone_size: .
cdr3_aa: CASSPPPGQGKYGYTF
cdr3_nt: TGTGCCAGCAGCCCCCCACCGGGACAGGGGAAATATGGCTACACCTTC

v_call: TRBV27
d_call: TRBD2
j_call: TRBJ2-3
clone_size: .
cdr3_aa: CASSLSRLAGAGSADTQYF
cdr3_nt: TGTGCCAGCAGTTTATCCAGACTAGCGGGAGCGGGGTCGGCAGATACGCAGTATTTT